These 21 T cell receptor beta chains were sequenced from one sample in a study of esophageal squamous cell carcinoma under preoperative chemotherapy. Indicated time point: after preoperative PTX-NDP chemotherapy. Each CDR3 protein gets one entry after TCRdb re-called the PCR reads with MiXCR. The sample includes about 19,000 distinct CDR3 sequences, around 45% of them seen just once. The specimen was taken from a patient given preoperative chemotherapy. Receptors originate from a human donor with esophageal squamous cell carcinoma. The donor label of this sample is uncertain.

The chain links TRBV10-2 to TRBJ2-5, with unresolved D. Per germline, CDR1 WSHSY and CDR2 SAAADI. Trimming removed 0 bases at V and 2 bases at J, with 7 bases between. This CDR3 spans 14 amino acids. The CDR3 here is CASSESRSQETQYF. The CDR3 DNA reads TGCGCCAGCAGTGAGTCAAGGAGTCAAGAGACCCAGTACTTC.

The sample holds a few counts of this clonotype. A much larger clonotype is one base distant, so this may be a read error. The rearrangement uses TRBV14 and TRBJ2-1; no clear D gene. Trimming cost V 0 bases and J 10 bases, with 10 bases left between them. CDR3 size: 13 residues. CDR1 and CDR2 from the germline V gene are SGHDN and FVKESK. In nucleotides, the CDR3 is TGTGCCAGCAGCCAAGATCCTACCTACGAGCAGTTCTTC. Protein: CASSQDPTYEQFF.

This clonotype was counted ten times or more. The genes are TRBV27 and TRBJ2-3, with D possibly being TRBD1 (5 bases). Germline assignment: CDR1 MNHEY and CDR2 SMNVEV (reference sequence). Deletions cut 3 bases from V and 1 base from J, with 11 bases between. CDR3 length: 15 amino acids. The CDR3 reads CASSLVGQRTDTQYF. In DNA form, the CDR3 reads TGTGCCAGCAGTTTGGTGGGGCAACGCACAGATACGCAGTATTTT.

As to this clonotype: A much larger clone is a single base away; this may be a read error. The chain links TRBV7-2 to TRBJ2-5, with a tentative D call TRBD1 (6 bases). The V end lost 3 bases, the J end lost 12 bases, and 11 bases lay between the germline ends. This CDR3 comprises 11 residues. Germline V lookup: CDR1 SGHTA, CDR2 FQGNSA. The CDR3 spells CASSFQGMEYF. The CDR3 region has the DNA TGTGCCAGCAGCTTCCAGGGGATGGAGTACTTC.

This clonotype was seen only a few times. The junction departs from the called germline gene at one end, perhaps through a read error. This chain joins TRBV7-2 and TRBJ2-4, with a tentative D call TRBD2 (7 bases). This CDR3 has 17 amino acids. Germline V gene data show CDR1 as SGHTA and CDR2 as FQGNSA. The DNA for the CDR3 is TGTGCCAGCAGCTTGGGGGTCCCGGGGGGCGCCAAAAAGATTCAGTACTTC. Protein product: CASSLGVPGGAKKIQYF.

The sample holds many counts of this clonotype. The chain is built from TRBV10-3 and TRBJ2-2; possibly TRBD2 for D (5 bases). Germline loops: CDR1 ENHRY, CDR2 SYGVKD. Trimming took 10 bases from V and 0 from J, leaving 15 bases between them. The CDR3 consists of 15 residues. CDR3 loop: CATSTREPNTGELFF. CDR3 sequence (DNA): TGTGCCACCTCGACCCGGGAACCGAACACCGGGGAGCTGTTTTTT.

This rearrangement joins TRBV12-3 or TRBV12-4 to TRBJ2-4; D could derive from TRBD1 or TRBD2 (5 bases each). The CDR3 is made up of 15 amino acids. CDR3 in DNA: TGTTCCCGCGGTTCGGGGCTGGGAGCCACAGACATTCAGTACTTC. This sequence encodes CSRGSGLGATDIQYF.

For the CDR3, the DNA is TGTGCCAGCAGCTCTTCGCGGGATGGTGGGAATGAGCAGTTCTTC. Translating gives CASSSSRDGGNEQFF. The J gene is TRBJ2-1, the V gene TRBV7-3; D possibly corresponds to TRBD2 (6 bases). The CDR3 runs to 15 residues. Deletions cut 4 bases from V and 7 bases from J, with 17 bases between. Germline V gene sequence: CDR1 SGHTA, CDR2 FQGTGA.

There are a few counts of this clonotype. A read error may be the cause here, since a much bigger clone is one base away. Here the CDR3 reads CASSASGRSHNEQYF. For the CDR3, the DNA is TGTGCCAGCAGTGCTAGCGGGAGAAGCCACAATGAGCAGTACTTC. This chain connects TRBV6-2 or TRBV6-3 to TRBJ2-5; 10 positions agree with TRBD2. This CDR3 spans 15 amino acids. Per the germline V gene, CDR1 is MNHEY and CDR2 is SVGEGT. The J segment lost 11 bases and the V segment lost 5 bases, leaving 14 bases of the junction unmatched.

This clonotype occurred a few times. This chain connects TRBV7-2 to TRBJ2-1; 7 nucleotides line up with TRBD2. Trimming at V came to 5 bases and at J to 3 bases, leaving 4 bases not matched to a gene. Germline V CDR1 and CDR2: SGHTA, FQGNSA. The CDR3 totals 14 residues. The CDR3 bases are TGTGCCAGCAGCAGGAGCGGGGACTACAATGAGCAGTTCTTC. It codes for CASSRSGDYNEQFF.

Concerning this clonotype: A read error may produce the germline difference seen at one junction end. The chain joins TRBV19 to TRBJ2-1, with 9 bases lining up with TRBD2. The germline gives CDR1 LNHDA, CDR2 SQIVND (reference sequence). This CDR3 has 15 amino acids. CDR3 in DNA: TGTGCCAGTAGCATAGCGGGAGTGGCCAAAAACATTCAGTTCTTC. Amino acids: CASSIAGVAKNIQFF. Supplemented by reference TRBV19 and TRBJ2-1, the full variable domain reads DGGITQSPKYLFRKEGQNVTLSCEQNLNHDAMYWYRQDPGQGLRLIYYSQIVNDFQKGDIAEGYSVSREKKESFPLTVTSAQKNPTAFYLCASSIAGVAKNIQFFGPGTRLTVL.

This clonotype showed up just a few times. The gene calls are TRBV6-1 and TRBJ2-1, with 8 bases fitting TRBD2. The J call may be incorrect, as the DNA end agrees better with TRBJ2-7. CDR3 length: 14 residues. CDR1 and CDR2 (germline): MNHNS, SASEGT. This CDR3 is CASSAPTGGDEQYF. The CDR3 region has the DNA TGTGCCAGCAGTGCTCCAACGGGGGGGGATGAGCAGTACTTC.

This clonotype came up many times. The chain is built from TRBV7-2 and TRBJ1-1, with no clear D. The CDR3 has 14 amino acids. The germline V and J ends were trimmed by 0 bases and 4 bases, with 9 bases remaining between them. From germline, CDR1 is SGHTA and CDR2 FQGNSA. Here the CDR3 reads CASSLALMSTEAFF. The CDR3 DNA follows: TGTGCCAGCAGCTTAGCCCTAATGAGCACTGAAGCTTTCTTT.

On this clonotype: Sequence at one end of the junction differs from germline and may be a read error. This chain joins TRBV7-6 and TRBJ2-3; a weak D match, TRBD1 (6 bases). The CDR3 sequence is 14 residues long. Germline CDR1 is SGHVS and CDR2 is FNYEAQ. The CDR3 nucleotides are TGTGCGGGCAGTGGGGGCCGGTACACAGATACGCAGTACTTT. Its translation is CAGSGGRYTDTQYF.

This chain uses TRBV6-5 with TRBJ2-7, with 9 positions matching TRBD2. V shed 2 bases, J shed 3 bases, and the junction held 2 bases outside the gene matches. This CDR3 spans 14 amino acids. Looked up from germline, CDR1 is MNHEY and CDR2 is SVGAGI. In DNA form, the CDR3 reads TGTGCCAGCAGTTACATTAGCGGGGGCTACGAGCAGTACTTC. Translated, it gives CASSYISGGYEQYF.

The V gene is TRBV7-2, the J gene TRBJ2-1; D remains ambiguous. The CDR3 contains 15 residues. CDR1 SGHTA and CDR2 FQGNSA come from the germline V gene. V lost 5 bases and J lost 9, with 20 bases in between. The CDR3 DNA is TGTGCCAGCAGCCCGACGGGTCCTTTAGTCCTTGAGCAGTTCTTC. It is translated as CASSPTGPLVLEQFF. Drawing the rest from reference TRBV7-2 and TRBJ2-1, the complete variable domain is GAGVSQSPSNKVTEKGKDVELRCDPISGHTALYWYRQSLGQGLEFLIYFQGNSAPDKSGLPSDRFSAERTGGSVSTLTIQRTQQEDSAVYLCASSPTGPLVLEQFFGPGTRLTVL.

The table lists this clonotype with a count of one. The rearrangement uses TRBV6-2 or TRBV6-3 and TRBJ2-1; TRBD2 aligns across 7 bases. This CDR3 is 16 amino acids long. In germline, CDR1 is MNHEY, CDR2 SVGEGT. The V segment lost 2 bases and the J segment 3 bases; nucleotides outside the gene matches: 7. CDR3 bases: TGTGCCAGCAGTTACGGGACTACCCCCCTCTACAATGAGCAGTTCTTC. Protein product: CASSYGTTPLYNEQFF.

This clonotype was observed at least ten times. The CDR3 is CASSVGASYEQFF. The CDR3, as DNA: TGTGCCAGCAGTGTTGGGGCCTCCTACGAGCAGTTCTTC. The V call is TRBV27, the J call TRBJ2-1; the D gene is possibly TRBD1 (5 bases). Trimming took 5 bases from V and 10 from J, leaving 15 bases between them. The CDR3 length is 13 residues. From germline, CDR1 is MNHEY and CDR2 SMNVEV (reference sequence).

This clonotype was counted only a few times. CDR3 nucleotides: TGTGCCAGCAGCTCATTAGCTGGAGTAGAGACCCAGTACTTC. It encodes CASSSLAGVETQYF. The V and J genes are TRBV11-2 and TRBJ2-5; D is unresolved. The CDR3 has 14 amino acids. V gave up 4 bases and J gave up 4 bases, with 13 bases separating them. Germline V gives CDR1 SGHAT, CDR2 FQNNGV.

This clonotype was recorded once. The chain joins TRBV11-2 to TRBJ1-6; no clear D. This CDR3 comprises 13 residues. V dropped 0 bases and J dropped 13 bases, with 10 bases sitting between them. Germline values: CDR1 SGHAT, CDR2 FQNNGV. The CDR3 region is CASSLDRREPLHF. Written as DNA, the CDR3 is TGTGCCAGCAGCTTAGACAGGAGGGAGCCCCTCCACTTT.

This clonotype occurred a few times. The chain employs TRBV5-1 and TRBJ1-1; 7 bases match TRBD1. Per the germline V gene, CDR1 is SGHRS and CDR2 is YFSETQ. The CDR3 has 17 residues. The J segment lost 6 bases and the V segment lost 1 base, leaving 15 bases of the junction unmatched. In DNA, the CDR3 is TGCGCCAGCAGCTTGTTAGGGGGCTTCTTACGGGTCGCTGAAGCTTTCTTT. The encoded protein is CASSLLGGFLRVAEAFF.